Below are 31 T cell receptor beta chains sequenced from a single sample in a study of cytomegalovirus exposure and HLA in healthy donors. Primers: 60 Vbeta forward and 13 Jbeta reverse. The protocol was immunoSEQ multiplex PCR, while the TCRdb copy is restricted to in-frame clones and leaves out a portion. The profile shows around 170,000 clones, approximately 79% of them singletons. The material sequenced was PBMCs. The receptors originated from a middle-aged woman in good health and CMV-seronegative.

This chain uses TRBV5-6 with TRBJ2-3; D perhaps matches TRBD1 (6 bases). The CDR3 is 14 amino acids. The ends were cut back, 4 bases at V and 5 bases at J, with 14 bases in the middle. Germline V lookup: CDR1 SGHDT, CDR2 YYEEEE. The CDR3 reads CASSADRLLDTQYF. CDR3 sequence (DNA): TGTGCCAGCAGCGCTGACAGGCTGCTAGATACGCAGTATTTT.

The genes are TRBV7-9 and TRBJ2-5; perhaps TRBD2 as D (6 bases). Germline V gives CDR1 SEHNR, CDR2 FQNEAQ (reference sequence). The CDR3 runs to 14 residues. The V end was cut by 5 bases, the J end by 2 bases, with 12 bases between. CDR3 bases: TGTGCCAGCAGCCCAGGAGGGACTCAAGAGACCCAGTACTTC. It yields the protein CASSPGGTQETQYF.

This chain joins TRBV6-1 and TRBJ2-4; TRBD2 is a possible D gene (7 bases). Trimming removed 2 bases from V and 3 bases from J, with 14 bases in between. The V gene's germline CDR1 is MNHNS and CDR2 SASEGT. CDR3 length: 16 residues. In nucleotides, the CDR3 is TGTGCCAGCAGTGAACGCGGAGGGGGGGGCAAAAACATTCAGTACTTC. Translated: CASSERGGGGKNIQYF.

CDR3 coding DNA: TGTGCCAGCAGTTTATCCGAGGGAGCCTGTAGAGCTTTCTTT. Protein product: CASSLSEGACRAFF. The chain couples TRBV27 to TRBJ1-1; D unclear. The CDR3 length is 14 residues. CDR1 is MNHEY and CDR2 is SMNVEV in the germline V gene (reference sequence). Between the trimmed V and J ends, which lost 0 bases and 10 bases, there was a span of 15 bases.

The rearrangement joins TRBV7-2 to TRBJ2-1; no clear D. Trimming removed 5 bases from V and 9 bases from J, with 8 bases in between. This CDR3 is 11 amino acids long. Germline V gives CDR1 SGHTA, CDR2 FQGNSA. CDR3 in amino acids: CASSHQIEQFF. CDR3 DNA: TGTGCCAGCAGCCATCAGATTGAGCAGTTCTTC.

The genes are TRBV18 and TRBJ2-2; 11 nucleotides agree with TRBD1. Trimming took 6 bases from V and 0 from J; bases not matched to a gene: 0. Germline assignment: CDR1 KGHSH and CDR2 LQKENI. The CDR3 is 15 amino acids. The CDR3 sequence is CASSGQGANTGELFF. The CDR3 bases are TGTGCCAGCTCGGGACAGGGGGCGAACACCGGGGAGCTGTTTTTT.

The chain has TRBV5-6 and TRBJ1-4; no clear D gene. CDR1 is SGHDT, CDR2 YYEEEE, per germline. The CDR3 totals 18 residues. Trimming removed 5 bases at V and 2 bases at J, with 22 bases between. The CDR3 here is CASSVGFDLSGTNEKLFF. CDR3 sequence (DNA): TGTGCCAGCAGTGTGGGATTCGACCTGTCGGGGACTAATGAAAAACTGTTTTTT.

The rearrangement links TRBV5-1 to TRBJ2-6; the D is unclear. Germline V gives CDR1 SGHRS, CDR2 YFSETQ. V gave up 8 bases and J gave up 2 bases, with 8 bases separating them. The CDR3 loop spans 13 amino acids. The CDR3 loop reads CASASPGANVLTF. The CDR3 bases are TGCGCCAGTGCGTCCCCTGGGGCCAACGTCCTGACTTTC.

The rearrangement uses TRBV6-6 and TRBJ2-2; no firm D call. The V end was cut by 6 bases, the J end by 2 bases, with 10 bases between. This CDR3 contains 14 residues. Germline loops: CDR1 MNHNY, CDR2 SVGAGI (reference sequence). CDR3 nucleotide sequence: TGTGCCAGCAGAGAACACCCCAACACCGGGGAGCTGTTTTTT. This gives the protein CASREHPNTGELFF.

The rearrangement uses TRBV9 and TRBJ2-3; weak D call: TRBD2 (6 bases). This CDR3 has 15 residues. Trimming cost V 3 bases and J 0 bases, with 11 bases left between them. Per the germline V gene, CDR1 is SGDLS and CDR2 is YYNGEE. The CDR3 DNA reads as TGTGCCAGCAGCGAGGAGGGGCTTAGCACAGATACGCAGTATTTT. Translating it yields CASSEEGLSTDTQYF.

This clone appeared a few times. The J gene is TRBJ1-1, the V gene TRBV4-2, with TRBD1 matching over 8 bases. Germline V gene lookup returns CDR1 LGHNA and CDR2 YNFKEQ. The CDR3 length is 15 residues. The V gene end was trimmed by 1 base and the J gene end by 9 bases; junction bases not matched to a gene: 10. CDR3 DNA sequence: TGTGCCAGCAGCCAAGGAACCCCGGACAGGGCGAAAGCTTTCTTT. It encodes CASSQGTPDRAKAFF.

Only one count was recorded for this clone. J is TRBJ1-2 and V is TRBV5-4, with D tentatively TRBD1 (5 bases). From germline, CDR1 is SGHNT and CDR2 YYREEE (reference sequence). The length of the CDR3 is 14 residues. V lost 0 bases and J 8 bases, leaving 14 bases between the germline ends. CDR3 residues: CASSLVGQGSGYTF. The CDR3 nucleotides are TGTGCCAGCAGCTTGGTAGGACAAGGATCGGGCTACACCTTC.

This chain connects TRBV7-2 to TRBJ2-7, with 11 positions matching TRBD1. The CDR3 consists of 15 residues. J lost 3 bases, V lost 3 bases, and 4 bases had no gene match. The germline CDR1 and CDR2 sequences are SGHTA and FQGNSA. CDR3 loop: CASSLDRGRFYEQYF. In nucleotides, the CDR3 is TGTGCCAGCAGCTTGGACAGGGGGCGCTTCTACGAGCAGTACTTC.

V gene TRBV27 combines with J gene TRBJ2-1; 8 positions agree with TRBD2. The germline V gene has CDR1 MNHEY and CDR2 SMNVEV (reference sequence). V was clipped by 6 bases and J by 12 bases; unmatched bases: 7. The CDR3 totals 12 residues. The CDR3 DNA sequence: TGTGCCAGCAGCCCAAGCGGGGGAGCGCAGTTCTTC. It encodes CASSPSGGAQFF.

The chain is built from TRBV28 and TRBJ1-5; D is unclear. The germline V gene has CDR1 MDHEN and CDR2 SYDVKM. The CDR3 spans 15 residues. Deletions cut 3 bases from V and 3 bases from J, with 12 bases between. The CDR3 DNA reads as TGTGCCAGCAGTTTCTACAGAAGAACCAATCAGCCCCAGCATTTT. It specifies CASSFYRRTNQPQHF.

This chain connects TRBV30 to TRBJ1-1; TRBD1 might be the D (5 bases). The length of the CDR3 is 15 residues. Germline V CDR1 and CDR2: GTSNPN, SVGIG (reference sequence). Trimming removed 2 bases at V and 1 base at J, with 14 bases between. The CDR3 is CAWSLLGQRNTEAFF. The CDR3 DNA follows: TGTGCCTGGAGTTTGTTGGGGCAGAGGAACACTGAAGCTTTCTTT.

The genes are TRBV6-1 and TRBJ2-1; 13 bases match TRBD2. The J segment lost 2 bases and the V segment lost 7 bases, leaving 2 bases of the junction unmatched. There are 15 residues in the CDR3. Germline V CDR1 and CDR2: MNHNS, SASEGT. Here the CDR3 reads CASMTSGGPYNEQFF. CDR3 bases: TGTGCCAGCATGACTAGCGGGGGGCCCTACAATGAGCAGTTCTTC.

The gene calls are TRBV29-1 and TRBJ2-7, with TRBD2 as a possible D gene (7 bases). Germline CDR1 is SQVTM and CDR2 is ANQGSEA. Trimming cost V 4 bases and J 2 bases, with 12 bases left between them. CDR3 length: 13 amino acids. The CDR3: CSVVRGATYEQYF. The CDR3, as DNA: TGCAGCGTTGTTCGGGGGGCTACCTACGAGCAGTACTTC.

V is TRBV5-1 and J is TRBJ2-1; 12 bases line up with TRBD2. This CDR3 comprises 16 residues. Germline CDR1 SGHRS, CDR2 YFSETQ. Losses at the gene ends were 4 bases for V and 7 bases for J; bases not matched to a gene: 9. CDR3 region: CASSTGLAGRGNEQFF. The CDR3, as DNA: TGCGCCAGCAGCACCGGACTAGCGGGAAGGGGGAATGAGCAGTTCTTC. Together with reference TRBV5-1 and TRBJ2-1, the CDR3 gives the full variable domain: KAGVTQTPRYLIKTRGQQVTLSCSPISGHRSVSWYQQTPGQGLQFLFEYFSETQRNKGNFPGRFSGRQFSNSRSEMNVSTLELGDSALYLCASSTGLAGRGNEQFFGPGTRLTVL.

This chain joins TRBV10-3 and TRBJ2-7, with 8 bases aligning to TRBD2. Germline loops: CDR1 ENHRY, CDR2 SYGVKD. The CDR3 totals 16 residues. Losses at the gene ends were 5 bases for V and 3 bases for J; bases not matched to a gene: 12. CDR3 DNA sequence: TGTGCCATCAGTTTACTAATAGCGGGGAGTAGCTACGAGCAGTACTTC. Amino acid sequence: CAISLLIAGSSYEQYF.

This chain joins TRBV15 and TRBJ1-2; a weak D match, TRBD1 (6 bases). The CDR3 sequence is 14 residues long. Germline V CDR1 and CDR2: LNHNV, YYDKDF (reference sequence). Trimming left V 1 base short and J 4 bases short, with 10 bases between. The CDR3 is CATSRGGQIYGYTF. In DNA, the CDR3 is TGTGCCACCAGCAGAGGCGGACAGATCTATGGCTACACCTTC.

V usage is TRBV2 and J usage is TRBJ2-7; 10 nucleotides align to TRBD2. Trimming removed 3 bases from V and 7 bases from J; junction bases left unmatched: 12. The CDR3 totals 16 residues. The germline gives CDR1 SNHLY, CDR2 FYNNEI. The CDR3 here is CASSDPLLAGEWEQYF. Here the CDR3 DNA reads TGTGCCAGCAGTGACCCTCTGCTAGCGGGAGAATGGGAGCAGTACTTC.

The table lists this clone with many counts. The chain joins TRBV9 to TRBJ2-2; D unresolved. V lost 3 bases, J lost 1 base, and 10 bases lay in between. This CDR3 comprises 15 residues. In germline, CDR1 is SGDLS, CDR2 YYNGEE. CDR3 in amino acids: CASSGESGNTGELFF. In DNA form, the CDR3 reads TGTGCCAGCAGCGGTGAGTCAGGGAACACCGGGGAGCTGTTTTTT.

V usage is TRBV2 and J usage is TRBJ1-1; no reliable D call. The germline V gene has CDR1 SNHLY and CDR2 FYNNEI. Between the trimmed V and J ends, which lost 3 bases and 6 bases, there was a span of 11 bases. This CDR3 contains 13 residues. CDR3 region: CASSEMRAPEAFF. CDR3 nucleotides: TGTGCCAGCAGTGAGATGAGGGCCCCTGAAGCTTTCTTT.

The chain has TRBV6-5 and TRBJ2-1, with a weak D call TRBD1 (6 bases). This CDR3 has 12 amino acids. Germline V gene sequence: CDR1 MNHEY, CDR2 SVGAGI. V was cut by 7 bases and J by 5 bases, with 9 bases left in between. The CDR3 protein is CASKQGNNEQFF. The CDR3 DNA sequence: TGTGCCAGCAAACAGGGAAACAATGAGCAGTTCTTC.

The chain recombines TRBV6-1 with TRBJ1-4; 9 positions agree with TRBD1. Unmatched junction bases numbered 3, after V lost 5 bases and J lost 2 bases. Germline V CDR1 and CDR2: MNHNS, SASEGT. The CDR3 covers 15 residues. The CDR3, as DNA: TGTGCCAGCAGTAATACAGGGGGCACTAATGAAAAACTGTTTTTT. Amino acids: CASSNTGGTNEKLFF.

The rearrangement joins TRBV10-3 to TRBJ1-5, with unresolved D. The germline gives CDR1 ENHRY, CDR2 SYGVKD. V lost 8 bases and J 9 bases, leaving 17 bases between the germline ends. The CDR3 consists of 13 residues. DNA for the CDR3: TGTGCCATCGCGGGCAGGTCGGACGGGCCCCAGCATTTT. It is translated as CAIAGRSDGPQHF.

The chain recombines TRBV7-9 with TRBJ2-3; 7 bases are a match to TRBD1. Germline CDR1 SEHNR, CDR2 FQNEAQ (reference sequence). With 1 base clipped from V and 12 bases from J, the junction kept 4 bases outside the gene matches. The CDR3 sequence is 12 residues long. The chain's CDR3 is CASSLVRGSQYF. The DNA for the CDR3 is TGTGCCAGCAGCTTAGTCAGGGGGAGCCAGTATTTT. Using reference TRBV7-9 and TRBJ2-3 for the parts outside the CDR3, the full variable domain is DTGVSQNPRHKITKRGQNVTFRCDPISEHNRLYWYRQTLGQGPEFLTYFQNEAQLEKSRLLSDRFSAERPKGSFSTLEIQRTEQGDSAMYLCASSLVRGSQYFGPGTRLTVL.

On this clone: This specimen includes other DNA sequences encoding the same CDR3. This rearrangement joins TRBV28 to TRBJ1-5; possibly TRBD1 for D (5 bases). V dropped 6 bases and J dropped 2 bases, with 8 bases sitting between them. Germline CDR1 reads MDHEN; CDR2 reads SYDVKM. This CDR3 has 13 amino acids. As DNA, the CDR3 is TGTGCCAGCAGGGAACAGGGCAATCAGCCCCAGCATTTT. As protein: CASREQGNQPQHF.

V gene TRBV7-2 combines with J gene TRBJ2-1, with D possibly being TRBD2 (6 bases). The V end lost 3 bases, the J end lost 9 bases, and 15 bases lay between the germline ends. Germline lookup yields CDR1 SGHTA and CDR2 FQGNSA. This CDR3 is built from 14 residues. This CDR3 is CASSLRVQGGEQFF. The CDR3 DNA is TGTGCCAGCAGCTTGCGGGTTCAGGGAGGTGAGCAGTTCTTC.

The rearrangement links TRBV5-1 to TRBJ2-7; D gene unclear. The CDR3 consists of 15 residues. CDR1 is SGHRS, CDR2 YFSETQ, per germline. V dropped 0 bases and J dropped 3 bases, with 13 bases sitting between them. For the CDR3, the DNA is TGCGCCAGCAGCTTGGAACCGCGAAACTACTACGAGCAGTACTTC. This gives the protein CASSLEPRNYYEQYF.